These T cell receptor beta chains were read from a single sample in a study of shared clonotypes between healthy human individuals. Profiling relied on immunoSEQ multiplex PCR, and the TCRdb table lists in-frame clones only, not all of them. The table shows 1.5 million to 2.5 million clones, with approximately 95% occurring only once. The sample comprised naive CD8+ T cells sorted from blood. The receptors shown here come from a man between 18 and 29 years old in good health. CDR3s include the opening cysteine and the closing phenylalanine or tryptophan. D genes are given only for firm matches. The size entry is marked missing in some rows and otherwise reads once, few, many or a size class.

size	V	J	D	CDR3	DNA
-	TRBV5-5	TRBJ2-7	TRBD1	CASSLVGQMTYEQYF	TGTGCCAGCAGCTTGGTGGGACAGATGACCTACGAGCAGTACTTC
-	TRBV10-3	TRBJ2-3	TRBD2	CAIRDGTTNGYTQYF	TGTGCCATCAGGGACGGGACTACCAACGGATATACGCAGTATTTT
-	TRBV10-3	TRBJ1-1	TRBD1	CAISDRGPEQNTEAFF	TGTGCCATCAGTGACAGGGGGCCGGAACAGAACACTGAAGCTTTCTTT
-	TRBV7-9	TRBJ1-1	-	CASSFVVTEAFF	TGTGCCAGCAGCTTTGTTGTGACTGAAGCTTTCTTT
-	TRBV19	TRBJ2-1	-	CASSISLAYNEQFF	TGTGCCAGTAGTATTTCGCTAGCCTACAATGAGCAGTTCTTC
-	TRBV5-6	TRBJ1-1	-	CASSPGPNTEAFF	TGTGCCAGCAGCCCGGGCCCGAACACTGAAGCTTTCTTT
-	TRBV27	TRBJ1-1	-	CASRGGTSDGNTEAFF	TGTGCCAGCAGGGGAGGGACCTCGGACGGGAACACTGAAGCTTTCTTT
-	TRBV13	TRBJ2-2	-	CASSPTSSIDTGELFF	TGTGCCAGCAGCCCGACTAGTTCCATTGACACCGGGGAGCTGTTTTTT
-	TRBV11-3	TRBJ2-1	-	CASSLDRHEQFF	TGTGCCAGCAGCTTAGATCGGCATGAGCAGTTCTTC
-	TRBV5-1	TRBJ2-7	TRBD2	CASRLAGGVEQYF	TGCGCCAGCCGACTAGCGGGGGGCGTCGAGCAGTACTTC
-	TRBV10-3	TRBJ1-3	-	CAIGQPPGHTGNTIYF	TGTGCCATCGGGCAACCTCCAGGGCATACTGGAAACACCATATATTTT
-	TRBV5-4	TRBJ2-2	-	CASSFISNTGELFF	TGTGCCAGCAGCTTTATATCGAACACCGGGGAGCTGTTTTTT
-	TRBV29-1	TRBJ1-1	TRBD1	CSVVGRAGGLNTEAFF	TGCAGCGTTGTAGGTAGGGCAGGGGGATTGAACACTGAAGCTTTCTTT
-	TRBV28	TRBJ1-4	-	CASSLRGAPNEKLFF	TGTGCCAGCAGTTTACGGGGGGCGCCTAATGAAAAACTGTTTTTT
once	TRBV27	TRBJ1-1	TRBD1	CASSSYRGTEAFF	TGTGCCAGCAGCTCTTACAGGGGCACTGAAGCTTTCTTT
-	TRBV5-1	TRBJ1-3	-	CASSSDGSSGNTIYF	TGCGCCAGCAGCTCGGACGGGTCCTCTGGAAACACCATATATTTT
-	TRBV5-6	TRBJ2-3	-	CASSSRGARINFTDTQYF	TGTGCCAGCAGCTCCCGAGGGGCCCGGATAAACTTCACAGATACGCAGTATTTT
-	TRBV5-1	TRBJ2-7	-	CASSPTPGGGYEQYF	TGCGCCAGCAGCCCCACCCCGGGGGGCGGCTACGAGCAGTACTTC
-	TRBV6-1	TRBJ2-1	-	CASSAPGSGGNEQFF	TGTGCCAGCAGTGCCCCGGGGAGCGGCGGCAATGAGCAGTTCTTC
-	TRBV11-3	TRBJ2-7	TRBD2	CASSSGTPGLAGYEQYF	TGTGCCAGCAGCTCAGGTACACCGGGACTAGCGGGTTACGAGCAGTACTTC
-	TRBV29-1	TRBJ2-1	TRBD1	CSSITGQGYNEQFF	TGCAGCTCAATTACGGGACAGGGTTACAATGAGCAGTTCTTC
-	TRBV7-8	TRBJ1-1	-	CASSLGIRGPGVLEAFF	TGTGCCAGCAGCTTAGGTATCCGGGGTCCTGGAGTTTTGGAAGCTTTCTTT
-	TRBV30	TRBJ2-3	TRBD2	CAWITLGGGLTDTQYF	TGTGCCTGGATCACGCTGGGCGGGGGGTTGACAGATACGCAGTATTTT
-	TRBV10-2	TRBJ2-1	-	CASSEGEFPSMEQFF	TGCGCCAGCAGTGAGGGCGAGTTCCCCTCTATGGAGCAGTTCTTC
-	TRBV30	TRBJ2-2	-	CAWEAVGELFF	TGTGCCTGGGAAGCGGTCGGGGAGCTGTTTTTT
-	TRBV10-2	TRBJ2-7	-	CASSENGFSYEQYF	TGCGCCAGCAGTGAAAACGGGTTCTCCTACGAGCAGTACTTC
-	TRBV9	TRBJ2-7	-	CASSGQTGEQYF	TGTGCCAGCAGCGGCCAAACAGGCGAGCAGTACTTC
-	TRBV7-9	TRBJ1-1	TRBD1	CASSSTYDRGNTEAFF	TGTGCCAGCAGCTCAACCTACGACAGGGGGAACACTGAAGCTTTCTTT
-	TRBV28	TRBJ2-7	TRBD2	CASSLSLAGLSTYYEQYF	TGTGCCAGCAGTTTATCTTTAGCGGGATTGTCCACCTACTACGAGCAGTACTTC
-	TRBV4-3	TRBJ2-1	-	CASSQRQDHNEQFF	TGCGCCAGCAGCCAGCGACAGGACCACAATGAGCAGTTCTTC
-	TRBV18	TRBJ1-6	-	CASSPYRSYNSPLHF	TGTGCCAGCTCACCATACAGGAGCTATAATTCACCCCTCCACTTT
-	TRBV6-1	TRBJ1-1	-	CASSEDAEAFF	TGTGCCAGCAGTGAAGATGCTGAAGCTTTCTTT
-	TRBV13	TRBJ2-7	TRBD2	CASSSSGRRYEQYF	TGTGCCAGCAGCTCCAGCGGGAGAAGGTACGAGCAGTACTTC
-	TRBV11-2	TRBJ2-7	TRBD2	CASSFFGGGEFEQYF	TGTGCCAGCAGCTTTTTCGGCGGGGGTGAATTCGAGCAGTACTTC
-	TRBV10-2	TRBJ2-7	-	CASSESWGLMNEQYF	TGCGCCAGCAGTGAGTCGTGGGGGCTAATGAACGAGCAGTACTTC
-	TRBV21-1	TRBJ2-7	-	CASSGGNYYEQYF	TGTGCCAGCAGCGGGGGGAACTACTACGAGCAGTACTTC
-	TRBV7-8	TRBJ2-5	TRBD2	CASSWRLAGDLETQYF	TGTGCCAGCAGCTGGAGACTAGCGGGGGACCTAGAGACCCAGTACTTC
-	TRBV5-4	TRBJ1-2	-	CASSFSGGGYGYTF	TGTGCCAGCAGCTTCTCAGGTGGTGGCTATGGCTACACCTTC
-	TRBV2	TRBJ1-1	TRBD1	CASSETRQGSIMNTEAFF	TGTGCCAGCAGTGAGACGAGACAGGGGTCAATCATGAACACTGAAGCTTTCTTT
-	TRBV5-1	TRBJ1-1	TRBD1	CASSNPGQGMTEAFF	TGCGCCAGCAGCAACCCGGGACAGGGGATGACTGAAGCTTTCTTT
-	TRBV5-5	TRBJ2-7	TRBD2	CASSSLAGDHEQYF	TGTGCCAGCAGCTCACTAGCGGGGGACCACGAGCAGTACTTC